This passage covers 24 T cell receptor beta chains from one sample sequenced in a study of T cells in Graves' hyperthyroidism and ophthalmopathy (dated by TCRdb to about 2019). The library was generated by multiplex PCR. TCRdb lists the instrument as Illumina HiSeq 2000. TCR beta CDR3 regions were amplified from RNA transcripts. For the first round of RT-PCR on the TCR CDR3, the HTBI primer set was used together with the Qiagen OneStep RT-PCR kit. TCRdb ran its own pipeline on the public reads, namely fastp trimming at Q25 and MiXCR clone calling, and kept in-frame beta chains. Each entry merges the rows of one CDR3 protein and shows their most common DNA and genes. For this sample the table gives 350,000 to 400,000 distinct CDR3 sequences, of which about a fifth were detected only once. 3% to 4% of the sample is in the top ten clones. The material sequenced was blood. Every receptor here comes from a young woman with Graves' hyperthyroidism.

Ten or more counts support this clonotype. The genes are TRBV10-3 and TRBJ2-7; 12 positions agree with TRBD2. The CDR3 is 18 amino acids. Germline lookup yields CDR1 ENHRY and CDR2 SYGVKD. After removal of 0 bases from V and 2 bases from J, the junction contained 8 bases not matched to a gene. CDR3 loop: CAISESGASSGGAYEQYF. CDR3 nucleotide sequence: TGTGCCATCAGTGAGTCGGGGGCCTCTAGCGGGGGGGCCTACGAGCAGTACTTC.

There are many counts of this clonotype. The rearrangement joins TRBV24-1 to TRBJ2-7; D unresolved. Trimming left V 1 base short and J 12 bases short, with 12 bases between. The CDR3 extends over 12 amino acids. Germline-derived CDR1 and CDR2 are KGHDR and SFDVKD. The CDR3, as DNA: TGTGCCACCAGTGATTTACGCAGAGTCAGGTACTTC. Protein: CATSDLRRVRYF.

In this sample, this clonotype turned up a few times. The J gene is TRBJ1-2, the V gene TRBV3-1; D is unresolved. Germline V gene sequence: CDR1 LGHDT, CDR2 YNNKEL (reference sequence). Trimming stripped 0 bases from V and 4 bases from J, with 9 bases between. This CDR3 spans 14 amino acids. The CDR3 nucleotides are TGTGCCAGCAGCCAAGATTGGCGGAGCTATGGCTACACCTTC. It translates to CASSQDWRSYGYTF.

The rearrangement joins TRBV6-2 or TRBV6-3 to TRBJ2-5, with 7 bases identical to TRBD1. The germline gives CDR1 MNHEY, CDR2 SVGEGT. The V and J ends lost 8 bases and 3 bases, in that order; junction bases with no gene match: 6. The length of the CDR3 is 13 residues. CDR3 sequence: CASAPDREETQYF. The CDR3 region has the DNA TGTGCCAGCGCGCCCGACAGGGAAGAGACCCAGTACTTC.

This clonotype was seen ten or more times. This chain connects TRBV6-1 to TRBJ2-4, with D tentatively TRBD1 (6 bases). The V and J ends lost 0 bases and 4 bases respectively, with 10 bases between them. CDR3 length: 15 residues. The germline V gene encodes CDR1 MNHNS and CDR2 SASEGT. Written as DNA, the CDR3 is TGTGCCAGCAGTGAAGCCGAGGACAGTAAAAACATTCAGTACTTC. It specifies CASSEAEDSKNIQYF.

The chain has TRBV28 and TRBJ1-2; a possible D gene is TRBD1 (5 bases). V shed 7 bases and J shed 0 bases, with 18 bases lying between them. The germline V gene encodes CDR1 MDHEN and CDR2 SYDVKM. The CDR3 consists of 16 residues. The CDR3 DNA follows: TGTGCCAGCACTCAAGGATCGGCAGGGCCTAACTATGGCTACACCTTC. Translation: CASTQGSAGPNYGYTF.

This clonotype was seen only once. The V gene is TRBV12-3 or TRBV12-4, the J gene TRBJ1-1; D ambiguous. The CDR3 totals 14 residues. Trimming stripped 6 bases from V and 0 bases from J, with 11 bases between. DNA for the CDR3: TGTGCCAGCAGCCCACAGAACATGAACACTGAAGCTTTCTTT. Its protein product is CASSPQNMNTEAFF.

The chain joins TRBV3-1 to TRBJ1-2; the D is unclear. V lost 0 bases and J lost 7, with 15 bases in between. Germline V lookup: CDR1 LGHDT, CDR2 YNNKEL (reference sequence). The CDR3 contains 15 residues. The CDR3 spells CASSQERGRFFGYTF. CDR3 DNA sequence: TGTGCCAGCAGCCAAGAGAGAGGTCGGTTTTTTGGCTACACCTTC.

This chain joins TRBV15 and TRBJ1-2; D is unclear. CDR1 is LNHNV and CDR2 is YYDKDF in the germline V gene (reference sequence). Trimming shortened V by 10 bases and J by 7 bases, and 13 bases separated the two germline ends. CDR3 length: 11 residues. The CDR3 region has the DNA TGTGCCATCAGTCAGTCGGGTGGCTACACCTTC. Translating gives CAISQSGGYTF.

Details on this clonotype: This may come from a read error, since a much larger clone is one base off. The rearrangement joins TRBV6-1 to TRBJ2-5; the D gene is possibly TRBD1 (6 bases). The CDR3 length is 17 residues. Per the germline V gene, CDR1 is MNHNS and CDR2 is SASEGT. The CDR3 reads CASRAIIGTLNRETKYF. The DNA for the CDR3 is TGTGCCAGCAGAGCCATTATCGGGACGCTCAACAGGGAGACCAAGTACTTC.

This chain links TRBV12-3 or TRBV12-4 with TRBJ1-6; 12 bases fit TRBD1. The CDR3 covers 18 residues. The junction had 15 bases not matched to a gene; V was cut back by 8 bases and J by 7 bases. CDR3 nucleotide sequence: TGTGCCAGCTCTACCCGGGGGACAGGGGGCCGGTGGAATTCACCCCTCCACTTT. Protein: CASSTRGTGGRWNSPLHF.

Worth noting for this clonotype: A single base separates this from a much larger clone, so it may be a read error. V and J are TRBV6-1 and TRBJ1-6; D not certain. Germline CDR1 is MNHNS and CDR2 is SASEGT. The CDR3 consists of 14 residues. The CDR3 nucleotides read TGTGTCAGCAGTGATCGGGGTGGAGATTCACCCCTCCACTTT. Protein: CVSSDRGGDSPLHF.

This clonotype was observed many times. V gene TRBV29-1 combines with J gene TRBJ1-1; TRBD1 matches at 7 bases. The CDR3 loop spans 14 amino acids. The V and J ends lost 6 bases and 5 bases, in that order; junction bases with no gene match: 12. Germline V lookup: CDR1 SQVTM, CDR2 ANQGSEA. CDR3 residues: CSVASLTGETEAFF. CDR3 sequence (DNA): TGCAGCGTAGCCAGTCTTACAGGGGAAACTGAAGCTTTCTTT.

At least ten counts were recorded for this clonotype. The chain couples TRBV11-2 to TRBJ2-5, with a tentative D call TRBD1 (5 bases). Germline V gene data show CDR1 as SGHAT and CDR2 as FQNNGV. Trimming took off 1 base at V and 2 bases at J, with 11 bases between the two ends. The CDR3 is 15 amino acids. The CDR3 is CASSLGDRAQETQYF. CDR3 nucleotides: TGTGCCAGCAGCTTAGGTGACAGAGCTCAAGAGACCCAGTACTTC.

At least ten counts were recorded for this clonotype. V gene TRBV20-1 combines with J gene TRBJ1-5; weak D call: TRBD1 (5 bases). Looked up from germline, CDR1 is DFQATT and CDR2 is SNEGSKA (reference sequence). The CDR3 totals 14 residues. Between the trimmed V and J ends, which lost 1 base and 7 bases, there was a span of 14 bases. CDR3 sequence (DNA): TGCAGTGCTAGAGCCGGCCCGGGGACGCAGCCCCAGCATTTT. As protein: CSARAGPGTQPQHF.

The chain combines TRBV18 with TRBJ1-5; D possibly corresponds to TRBD1 (6 bases). The CDR3 loop spans 13 amino acids. Germline loops: CDR1 KGHSH, CDR2 LQKENI. V lost 3 bases and J lost 5, with 8 bases in between. CDR3 sequence: CASSPDSDQPQHF. The CDR3 DNA follows: TGTGCCAGCTCACCGGACAGTGATCAGCCCCAGCATTTT.

The chain joins TRBV4-1 to TRBJ2-7; D perhaps matches TRBD1 (6 bases). Germline V CDR1 and CDR2: MGHRA, YSYEKL. The CDR3 is 14 amino acids. V lost 4 bases and J lost 7, with 17 bases in between. Written as DNA, the CDR3 is TGCGCCAGCAGCCGGACAGTCCTCCCCGGGGAGCAGTACTTC. Translated, it gives CASSRTVLPGEQYF.

This clonotype showed up many times. The CDR3 sequence is CASSYSQRYEQYF. DNA of the CDR3: TGTGCCAGCAGTTACTCACAGCGTTACGAGCAGTACTTC. The rearrangement joins TRBV6-5 to TRBJ2-7; D gene uncertain. The CDR3 is 13 residues long. Deletions cut 0 bases from V and 4 bases from J, with 7 bases between. Germline CDR1 and CDR2: MNHEY and SVGAGI.

This clonotype was seen ten or more times. V and J are TRBV20-1 and TRBJ1-1; D remains ambiguous. This CDR3 is built from 12 residues. Trimming pared 3 bases from V and 1 base from J, leaving 6 bases between. The germline V gene has CDR1 DFQATT and CDR2 SNEGSKA (reference sequence). The CDR3 DNA follows: TGCAGTGCTAGCAATGGGAACACTGAAGCTTTCTTT. Protein sequence: CSASNGNTEAFF.

This clonotype was counted ten times or more. The chain carries TRBV11-2 and TRBJ2-7; a weak D match, TRBD2 (7 bases). V dropped 5 bases and J dropped 6 bases, with 20 bases sitting between them. Germline lookup yields CDR1 SGHAT and CDR2 FQNNGV. The CDR3 totals 15 residues. This CDR3 reads CASSPWGGTGAEQYF. CDR3 nucleotide sequence: TGTGCCAGCAGCCCTTGGGGAGGGACGGGGGCCGAGCAGTACTTC.

In this sample, this clonotype turned up many times. The rearrangement links TRBV29-1 to TRBJ1-1, with TRBD1 matching 10 bases. V lost 6 bases, J lost 6 bases, and 10 bases stayed unmatched. The CDR3 spans 14 residues. Germline V gene data show CDR1 as SQVTM and CDR2 as ANQGSEA. The CDR3 DNA reads as TGCAGCGTAGGCGCCCTGGACAGGGGGGCTGAAGCTTTCTTT. This codes for CSVGALDRGAEAFF.

This clonotype was picked up many times. The CDR3 loop is CASSPLAGVGWTQYF. Written as DNA, the CDR3 is TGTGCCAGCAGTCCACTAGCGGGGGTCGGATGGACCCAGTACTTC. The V call is TRBV12-3 or TRBV12-4, the J call TRBJ2-5; TRBD2 matches at 11 bases. The junction had 9 bases not matched to a gene; V was cut back by 5 bases and J by 7 bases. The CDR3 is 15 amino acids.

The chain joins TRBV11-2 to TRBJ1-2; 7 bases align to TRBD1. J gave up 1 base and V 4 bases, and 9 bases lay outside the gene matches. The CDR3 covers 16 residues. Germline loops: CDR1 SGHAT, CDR2 FQNNGV. The CDR3 region has the DNA TGTGCCAGCAGCTCACAAAAGTGGGACAGTAACTATGGCTACACCTTC. It is translated as CASSSQKWDSNYGYTF.

This clonotype was recorded at least ten times. The chain recombines TRBV2 with TRBJ1-2; D not certain. This CDR3 is 12 amino acids long. V was trimmed by 3 bases and J by 4 bases, leaving 6 bases between them. CDR1 and CDR2 (germline): SNHLY, FYNNEI. CDR3: CASSDDGYGYTF. The CDR3 DNA reads as TGTGCCAGCAGTGATGACGGCTATGGCTACACCTTC. Supplemented by reference TRBV2 and TRBJ1-2, the full variable domain reads EPEVTQTPSHQVTQMGQEVILRCVPISNHLYFYWYRQILGQKVEFLVSFYNNEISEKSEIFDDQFSVERPDGSNFTLKIRSTKLEDSAMYFCASSDDGYGYTFGSGTRLTVV.